This TCR beta chain was sequenced for a study of graft-versus-host responses after intestinal transplantation. Study in general: Every transplant recipient was induced with anti-thymocyte globulin, then maintained on tacrolimus and steroids for approximately three years.

The table came from immunoSEQ multiplex PCR; TCRdb's copy has only in-frame clones and leaves some out. The sample yields tens of thousands of clones, about 94% seen once. V gave up 1 base and J gave up 0 bases; unmatched junction bases: 6. Germline V gene lookup returns CDR1 MGHRA and CDR2 YSYEKL. The CDR3 runs to 17 residues. This clone was recorded only once. Its antigen is still unknown. This specimen consisted of unstimulated CD8+ T cells sorted from spleen or lymph node cells, obtained before intestinal transplant. The J gene is TRBJ1-5, the V gene TRBV4-1, with 7 bases identical to TRBD1. The TCR originated in a human donor who received an intestinal transplant. The CDR3 spells CASSQGPGQNSNQPQHF. DNA for the CDR3: TGCGCCAGCAGCCAAGGGCCGGGACAGAATAGCAATCAGCCCCAGCATTTT.